Following are 12 T cell receptor beta chains from one sample sequenced in a study of Graves' ophthalmopathy and Graves' hyperthyroidism. RNA transcripts were the template, and TCR beta CDR3 regions were amplified from them. The workflow started with a first-round RT-PCR run with HTBI primers and then moved on to a second-round multiplex PCR. TCRdb reanalysed the multiplex PCR reads using MiXCR and keeps one entry per CDR3 protein. The repertoire holds approximately 1.2 million distinct CDR3 sequences, with approximately 35% as singletons. Sequencing was carried out using peripheral blood or thyroid tissue (not recorded which). These receptors were collected from an adult man with Graves' hyperthyroidism.

This chain joins TRBV20-1 and TRBJ1-4; possible D gene TRBD1, 6 bases. Germline-derived CDR1 and CDR2 are DFQATT and SNEGSKA (reference sequence). CDR3 length equals 18 residues. V lost 0 bases and J 5 bases, leaving 22 bases between the germline ends. The CDR3 reads CSARDLSGLQGVNEKLFF. The CDR3 DNA follows: TGCAGTGCTAGAGATCTTTCGGGCTTACAGGGCGTAAATGAAAAACTGTTTTTT.

This clonotype was counted between two and nine times. Written as DNA, the CDR3 is TGTGCCAGCAGTACCCGGGACAGACCCTACGAGCAGTACTTC. This codes for CASSTRDRPYEQYF. The rearrangement links TRBV6-5 to TRBJ2-7; 7 bases line up with TRBD1. The V gene end was trimmed by 5 bases and the J gene end by 2 bases; junction bases not matched to a gene: 6. Per germline, CDR1 MNHEY and CDR2 SVGAGI. The length of the CDR3 is 14 residues.

This clonotype was observed many times. Here the CDR3 reads CASRVQETQYF. Here the CDR3 DNA reads TGTGCCAGCAGGGTTCAAGAGACCCAGTACTTC. The V gene is TRBV12-3 or TRBV12-4, the J gene TRBJ2-5; no clear D. V lost 6 bases to trimming and J lost 2 bases, with 4 bases between them. The CDR3 runs 11 residues.

The chain carries TRBV9 and TRBJ2-1; the D gene is possibly TRBD2 (6 bases). The better agreement between TRBJ2-7 and the DNA end casts doubt on the J call. CDR3 length equals 14 residues. CDR1 is SGDLS and CDR2 is YYNGEE in the germline V gene. The CDR3 protein is CASSQGGAGREQYF. The DNA for the CDR3 is TGTGCCAGCAGCCAAGGAGGGGCGGGTCGGGAGCAGTACTTC.

A note on this clonotype: Mismatch with germline at one junction end may stem from a read error. V usage is TRBV12-3 or TRBV12-4 and J usage is TRBJ1-2; 8 bases are a match to TRBD1. This CDR3 region has 14 residues. CDR3 residues: CASSLGQGAYSYTF. The CDR3 DNA sequence: TGTGCCAGCAGTTTAGGCCAGGGGGCCTATAGCTACACCTTC.

CDR3 region: CASSLGGLAGKSSYEQYF. The DNA for the CDR3 is TGTGCCAGCAGCTTAGGGGGACTAGCGGGTAAGAGCTCCTACGAGCAGTACTTC. This rearrangement joins TRBV7-2 to TRBJ2-7; 12 nucleotides agree with TRBD2. The junction had 7 bases not matched to a gene; V was cut back by 1 base and J by 0 bases. Looked up from germline, CDR1 is SGHTA and CDR2 is FQGNSA. The CDR3 loop spans 18 amino acids.

The chain is built from TRBV4-1 and TRBJ2-7; D uncertain. Germline V lookup: CDR1 MGHRA, CDR2 YSYEKL. The CDR3 consists of 17 residues. V lost 0 bases to trimming and J lost 2 bases, with 17 bases between them. The CDR3 here is CASSQDRARLSPYEQYF. As DNA, the CDR3 is TGCGCCAGCAGCCAAGATAGAGCGAGGCTGAGTCCCTACGAGCAGTACTTC.

This clonotype was recorded at least ten times. The chain has TRBV4-3 and TRBJ2-7, with TRBD2 as a possible D gene (6 bases). The CDR3 is 13 residues long. From germline, CDR1 is LGHNA and CDR2 YSLEER. V was pared by 0 bases and J by 9 bases, with 12 bases between. For the CDR3, the DNA is TGCGCCAGCAGCCAAGATCCGGGAGAAGCGCAGTACTTC. As protein: CASSQDPGEAQYF.

Many counts were recorded for this clonotype. V and J are TRBV10-3 and TRBJ2-5; a weak D match, TRBD1 (7 bases). This CDR3 is built from 16 residues. CDR1 and CDR2 (germline): ENHRY, SYGVKD. V lost 0 bases, J lost 7 bases, and 18 bases lay in between. The CDR3 DNA is TGTGCCATCAGTGAGTCGACTCAGGGGGGCTCTGGGACCCAGTACTTC. Translated, it gives CAISESTQGGSGTQYF.

This clonotype has ten or more counts. V usage is TRBV4-1 and J usage is TRBJ2-5, with 10 positions matching TRBD1. CDR3 length: 15 residues. CDR1 is MGHRA, CDR2 YSYEKL, per germline. Trimming cost V 5 bases and J 3 bases; bases outside gene matches: 6. This CDR3 reads CASSRAGTGEETQYF. DNA for the CDR3: TGCGCCAGCAGCAGAGCCGGGACAGGGGAAGAGACCCAGTACTTC.

The table lists this clonotype with many counts. The chain combines TRBV7-9 with TRBJ2-6, with D unresolved. The V gene lost 5 bases and the J gene lost 0 bases, with 8 bases spanning the gap. CDR1 is SEHNR, CDR2 FQNEAQ, per germline (reference sequence). This CDR3 region has 15 residues. In DNA, the CDR3 is TGTGCCAGCAGCCCCCTTGCCTCTGGGGCCAACGTCCTGACTTTC. Translated, it gives CASSPLASGANVLTF.

This clonotype was recorded only once. This rearrangement joins TRBV11-1 to TRBJ1-5; 10 nucleotides match TRBD1. From germline, CDR1 is SGHAT and CDR2 FQDESV (reference sequence). There are 18 residues in the CDR3. Trimming cost V 1 base and J 5 bases; bases outside gene matches: 11. In nucleotides, the CDR3 is TGTGCCAGCAGCTTAGAGGGGACAGGGGTCCCAACTTATCAGCCCCAGCATTTT. Amino acid sequence: CASSLEGTGVPTYQPQHF.